This T cell receptor beta chain derives from a study of blood T cell repertoires in COVID-19 (dated by TCRdb to 2018 to 2020). In terms of the full investigation: Samples covering the acute and convalescent phases of COVID-19 were provided by collaborators in the United States, Italy and Spain. The material from the prospective study consisted of cDNA or gDNA derived from T cells, B-cell-depleted T cells, or PBMCs. Subjects who had been exposed to COVID-19, were actively infected with it, or had recovered from it provided the deeply sampled blood TCRbeta repertoires that made up the dataset. The repertoires were released in a freely available public database meant as a resource for research on the immune response to SARS-CoV-2. The samples were drawn from two sources: the first 160 participants of the ongoing ImmuneRACE study, and 950 to 1,500 subjects contributed by 6 global collaborators. Nearly every sample came with metadata listing a de-identified subject ID, COVID-19 status, age in years and sex. Where HLA class I and class II types were available, the types were taken from metadata supplied by the sample provider, not from assay-based typing.

The table lists this clone with a few counts. Its antigen remains unidentified. No base quality values were provided; no much bigger clone lies one nucleotide off. From cysteine to phenylalanine, the CDR3 is 14 amino acids long. Kept here is only the CDR3 DNA, which spans 42 bases and is read in frame from base 1. A distance of 10 bases separates the germline ends of V and J, which lose 5 bases and 1 base respectively. Per the germline V gene (reference sequence), LNHDA is the CDR1 and SQIVND is the CDR2. The collaborating institutions used their own protocols to collect whole blood in K2EDTA tubes. Collaborator samples were shipped for TCRbeta analysis as frozen whole blood, isolated PBMCs, or DNA extracted from either sample type. The immunoSEQ Assay, a bias-controlled multiplex PCR, was used to amplify TCRbeta CDR3 regions from genomic DNA. In the original analysis: The number of nucleated cells in each sample was estimated by amplification of reference gene primers within the assay. To quantify the absolute abundance of each unique TCRbeta CDR3 rearrangement, sequence reads were collapsed and filtered. Productive Simpson clonality was computed per sample as the square root of Simpson's diversity index over productive rearrangements. The table was pulled from immuneACCESS by TCRdb, which kept in-frame rearrangements only. Such tables lose some clones; where checked, under half of the loss comes from unresolved V genes, and the rest has no known cause. D and trimming were read from the DNA, whereas the V and J calls and clone size are those reported in that table. Here the sample has about 98,000 clones; more than 75% occur a single time. Together, the top ten hold 9.5% to 10% of the sample.

Results and caveats for the whole study, not just this receptor: Clinical and demographic metadata were provided uncurated, with the amount varying by source and participant.

Material: peripheral blood. The chain uses TRBV19 and TRBJ2-3, and the D gene may be TRBD1, 6 bases matching. The source is a man between 60 and 70 years old with active or convalescent COVID-19. The bases are TGTGCCAGTAGTGACAGGTCTGGCACAGATACGCAGTATTTT. Its protein product is CASSDRSGTDTQYF.